Ten or more counts support the clone carrying this T cell receptor (beta chain). What it binds is unknown. This sample is part of a study of regulatory T cells in long-lasting Graves disease. Whole-study results and caveats: Repertoires from persistent disease leaned toward TRBV28, TRBJ1-2 and TRBJ2-5. The persistent group shared 3,000 or so public clonotypes, more than the approximately 890 shared by new patients. Tissue studied was limited to peripheral blood, excluding thyroid tissue.

The CDR3 has 14 residues. Germline V gene lookup returns CDR1 SNHLY and CDR2 FYNNEI. V dropped 8 bases and J dropped 4; count of bases not matched to a gene: 5. Described time point: persistent/refractory GD, antithyroid drugs over 5 years with positive TRAb. The authors made the TCR library using RNA they extracted from PBMCs. iRepertoire HTBI primers and Arm-PCR of CDR3 regions built TCR beta libraries. Per the original data handling: Samples collectively showed fewer than 80 TRBV and approximately 15 TRBJ segments. In TCRdb, the multiplex PCR reads were re-called with MiXCR into one record per CDR3 protein. TCRdb, not the authors, supplied the V and J calls. This table holds roughly 430,000 distinct CDR3 sequences, roughly 21% found once.

Sequenced here: peripheral blood mononuclear cells (PBMCs), sampled when the disease was refractory, from a patient treated with antithyroid drugs. The gene calls are TRBV2 and TRBJ2-2, with 9 bases that match TRBD1. This TCR came from a female donor with Graves disease. This chain's CDR3 is CASSGTGTTGELFF. DNA for the CDR3: TGTGCCAGCTCCGGGACAGGGACCACCGGGGAGCTGTTTTTT.